The 2 T cell receptor beta chains below were found in one sample sequenced in a study of T-cell memory formation after mild COVID-19. MiXCR was run by TCRdb on the 5' RACE reads, yielding one entry per CDR3 protein. The top ten clones hold roughly 21% of a sample with around 390,000 distinct CDR3 sequences, 16% of them seen once. What was sequenced was PBMCs or a T cell subset sorted from them (not recorded which). The receptor source for this set is a man between 18 and 29 years old who had mild COVID-19 (a few samples of this study predate the infection). Cell type and time point are not known.

The V gene is TRBV23-1, the J gene TRBJ2-1; weak D call: TRBD2 (6 bases). TRBV23-1 is labeled an ORF, and its function is uncertain. The CDR3 spans 16 residues. With 10 bases removed from V and 5 bases from J, the gap between germline ends came to 24 bases. Here the CDR3 reads CATCQHGGPADNEQFF. The DNA for the CDR3 is TGCGCCACCTGTCAGCACGGGGGTCCTGCGGACAATGAGCAGTTCTTC.

This clonotype turned up a few times. The chain couples TRBV7-2 to TRBJ2-7; perhaps D is TRBD1 or TRBD2 (6 bases each). The CDR3 is made up of 11 amino acids. The germline V gene has CDR1 SGHTA and CDR2 FQGNSA. The CDR3 here is CACRRGVLSGV. The CDR3 region has the DNA TGTGCCTGTCGGAGGGGGGTCCTGTCGGGCGTC.